Below, 9 T cell receptor beta chains from the same sample are listed, as sequenced in a study of control samples from healthy donors and cancer patients. This table comes from immunoSEQ multiplex PCR, and its TCRdb copy is limited to in-frame clones, with some not included. Among 95,000 to 100,000 clones listed, roughly 90% were seen once. The material sequenced was blood. The source is a young man in good health.

The rearrangement joins TRBV7-9 to TRBJ2-2, with D possibly TRBD1 on 6 matching bases. Deletions cut 4 bases from V and 3 bases from J, with 18 bases between. The CDR3 loop spans 17 amino acids. Germline V gene sequence: CDR1 SEHNR, CDR2 FQNEAQ (reference sequence). The CDR3 sequence: CASSSLGTQAYTGELFF. The CDR3 nucleotides are TGTGCCAGCAGCTCCCTCGGGACACAGGCTTACACCGGGGAGCTGTTTTTT.

This chain uses TRBV6-2 or TRBV6-3 with TRBJ1-1, with 7 positions matching TRBD1. With V trimmed by 6 bases and J by 1 base, 29 bases remained unmatched. From germline, CDR1 is MNHEY and CDR2 SVGEGT. The CDR3 consists of 22 residues. CDR3 protein: CASSLHPIGQAPRGRKNTEAFF. In DNA, the CDR3 is TGTGCCAGCAGCCTCCACCCAATCGGACAGGCCCCCCGTGGAAGGAAGAACACTGAAGCTTTCTTT.

V and J are TRBV7-2 and TRBJ2-1, with TRBD2 matching over 10 bases. The germline V gene encodes CDR1 SGHTA and CDR2 FQGNSA. The CDR3 length is 14 residues. The V gene end was trimmed by 4 bases and the J gene end by 3 bases; junction bases not matched to a gene: 0. Written as DNA, the CDR3 is TGTGCCAGCAGCTCTAGCGGGGGCTACAATGAGCAGTTCTTC. Translated, it gives CASSSSGGYNEQFF.

This sequence joins TRBV14 and TRBJ2-7; weak D call: TRBD2 (6 bases). The CDR3 contains 16 residues. CDR1 is SGHDN and CDR2 is FVKESK in the germline V gene. V was pared by 5 bases and J by 2 bases, with 19 bases between. CDR3 in DNA: TGTGCCAGCAGCTCATACCGGGGGTCCCGAACCTACGAGCAGTACGTC. Translating it yields CASSSYRGSRTYEQYV.

This clone was seen just once. V gene TRBV2 combines with J gene TRBJ2-1; D possibly corresponds to TRBD2 (6 bases). The CDR3 contains 13 residues. Germline V CDR1 and CDR2: SNHLY, FYNNEI. The chain's CDR3 is CSASDSSYNEQFF. In nucleotides, the CDR3 is TGTTCAGCTAGCGATAGCTCCTACAATGAGCAGTTCTTC.

The chain links TRBV6-5 to TRBJ2-1; D may be TRBD1 (6 bases). This CDR3 has 15 residues. Per the germline V gene, CDR1 is MNHEY and CDR2 is SVGAGI. V lost 6 bases to trimming and J lost 10 bases, with 22 bases between them. The CDR3 DNA sequence: TGTGCCAGCAGGATGAGGGCAGGGGTTTTGGCGGAGCAGTTCTTC. This codes for CASRMRAGVLAEQFF.

V usage is TRBV12-3 or TRBV12-4 and J usage is TRBJ2-5; no clear D gene. CDR3 size: 11 residues. The germline V and J ends were trimmed by 2 bases and 7 bases, with 5 bases remaining between them. The CDR3 is CASSLMGTQYF. In nucleotides, the CDR3 is TGTGCCAGCAGTTTAATGGGGACCCAGTACTTC.

This clone was recorded many times. The chain is built from TRBV28 and TRBJ1-5, with D perhaps matching TRBD1 (6 bases). V lost 5 bases, J lost 7 bases, and 15 bases lay in between. Germline V gives CDR1 MDHEN, CDR2 SYDVKM. The CDR3 consists of 14 residues. CDR3 region: CASSLGQSRQPQHF. In nucleotides, the CDR3 is TGTGCCAGCAGTCTTGGACAGTCAAGGCAGCCCCAGCATTTT. Combining the CDR3 with reference TRBV28 and TRBJ1-5 gives the whole variable domain DVKVTQSSRYLVKRTGEKVFLECVQDMDHENMFWYRQDPGLGLRLIYFSYDVKMKEKGDIPEGYSVSREKKERFSLILESASTNQTSMYLCASSLGQSRQPQHFGDGTRLSIL.

The V and J genes are TRBV5-8 and TRBJ2-2; TRBD2 agrees at 7 bases. The V segment lost 0 bases and the J segment 7 bases; nucleotides outside the gene matches: 3. This CDR3 is built from 14 residues. Germline assignment: CDR1 SGHTS and CDR2 YDEGEE. CDR3 residues: CASSLGTRGGELFF. CDR3 in DNA: TGTGCCAGCAGCTTGGGGACTAGAGGCGGGGAGCTGTTTTTT.